This is a list of T cell receptor beta chains from one sample in a study of blood T cell repertoires in COVID-19. The protocol was immunoSEQ multiplex PCR, while the TCRdb copy is restricted to in-frame clones and leaves out a portion. Among about 180,000 clones listed, less than 85% were seen once. Sequences were obtained from peripheral blood. The source of these receptors is a woman aged 60-75 years with COVID-19, enrolled during active disease. Both conserved end residues are part of each CDR3. Fields, in order: D gene, J gene, V gene, clone size, CDR3 protein, CDR3 DNA. D genes are given only for firm matches. Clone size, where shown, is once, few, many, or a class for clones that have expanded.

d_call: -; j_call: TRBJ1-2; v_call: TRBV7-8; clone_size: few; cdr3_aa: CASSLEGGYGYTF; cdr3_nt: TGTGCCAGCAGCCTCGAAGGGGGCTATGGCTACACCTTC
d_call: -; j_call: TRBJ2-5; v_call: TRBV4-1; clone_size: once; cdr3_aa: CASSQIVSGQETQYF; cdr3_nt: TGCGCCAGCAGCCAAATCGTCAGCGGACAAGAGACCCAGTACTTC
d_call: -; j_call: TRBJ1-2; v_call: TRBV19; clone_size: few; cdr3_aa: CASSILSGGYTF; cdr3_nt: TGTGCCAGTAGTATCCTATCGGGTGGCTACACCTTC
d_call: -; j_call: TRBJ1-3; v_call: TRBV9; clone_size: -; cdr3_aa: CASSVAAGFGNTIYF; cdr3_nt: TGTGCCAGCAGCGTAGCTGCAGGGTTTGGAAACACCATATATTTT
d_call: -; j_call: TRBJ2-7; v_call: TRBV5-4; clone_size: -; cdr3_aa: CASSSPSGATSYEQYF; cdr3_nt: TGTGCCAGCAGCTCTCCTTCGGGAGCTACCTCCTACGAGCAGTACTTC
d_call: -; j_call: TRBJ2-5; v_call: TRBV29-1; clone_size: -; cdr3_aa: CSVERRLAETQYF; cdr3_nt: TGCAGCGTTGAAAGGCGGCTAGCGGAGACCCAGTACTTC
d_call: -; j_call: TRBJ2-2; v_call: TRBV19; clone_size: -; cdr3_aa: CASRNTGFRETGELFF; cdr3_nt: TGTGCCAGTAGAAATACCGGGTTTCGCGAGACCGGGGAGCTGTTTTTT
d_call: -; j_call: TRBJ2-1; v_call: TRBV7-3; clone_size: -; cdr3_aa: CASSLSNPGQSYNEQFF; cdr3_nt: TGTGCCAGCAGCTTATCGAACCCAGGACAATCCTACAATGAGCAGTTCTTC
d_call: TRBD2; j_call: TRBJ2-2; v_call: TRBV5-1; clone_size: once; cdr3_aa: CASSGGLAGAGELFF; cdr3_nt: TGCGCCAGCAGCGGGGGACTAGCGGGTGCCGGGGAGCTGTTTTTT
d_call: TRBD1; j_call: TRBJ1-6; v_call: TRBV5-6; clone_size: -; cdr3_aa: CASSLRTGGNSPLHF; cdr3_nt: TGTGCCAGCAGCTTGCGGACAGGGGGTAATTCACCCCTCCACTTT
d_call: -; j_call: TRBJ1-2; v_call: TRBV7-2; clone_size: -; cdr3_aa: CASSPKHGYTF; cdr3_nt: TGTGCCAGCAGCCCCAAGCATGGCTACACCTTC
d_call: -; j_call: TRBJ2-1; v_call: TRBV19; clone_size: -; cdr3_aa: CASSIFRTGNEQFF; cdr3_nt: TGTGCCAGTAGTATTTTCCGGACTGGCAATGAGCAGTTCTTC
d_call: TRBD1; j_call: TRBJ1-6; v_call: TRBV10-3; clone_size: once; cdr3_aa: CATEGQGNSPLHF; cdr3_nt: TGTGCCACCGAGGGACAGGGAAATTCACCCCTCCACTTT
d_call: -; j_call: TRBJ1-5; v_call: TRBV12-3/TRBV12-4; clone_size: -; cdr3_aa: CASSLGRNQPQHF; cdr3_nt: TGTGCCAGCAGTTTGGGGCGAAATCAGCCCCAGCATTTT
d_call: -; j_call: TRBJ2-1; v_call: TRBV6-6; clone_size: -; cdr3_aa: CASSPFTPAYNEQFF; cdr3_nt: TGTGCCAGCAGTCCCTTTACTCCCGCCTACAATGAGCAGTTCTTC
d_call: -; j_call: TRBJ2-3; v_call: TRBV6-5; clone_size: -; cdr3_aa: CASSHDVQGTDTQYF; cdr3_nt: TGTGCCAGCAGTCACGATGTACAGGGCACAGATACGCAGTATTTT
d_call: TRBD1; j_call: TRBJ1-6; v_call: TRBV13; clone_size: -; cdr3_aa: CASSLRGQGGSPLHF; cdr3_nt: TGTGCCAGCAGCTTAAGGGGACAGGGGGGGTCACCCCTCCACTTT
d_call: TRBD1; j_call: TRBJ2-3; v_call: TRBV20-1; clone_size: -; cdr3_aa: CSASLLGTGNTDTQYF; cdr3_nt: TGCAGTGCTAGTCTGCTAGGGACAGGCAACACAGATACGCAGTATTTT
d_call: -; j_call: TRBJ2-5; v_call: TRBV9; clone_size: -; cdr3_aa: CASSVAHRPAGWGKTQYF; cdr3_nt: TGTGCCAGCAGCGTAGCGCACCGCCCGGCGGGGTGGGGGAAGACCCAGTACTTC
d_call: TRBD2; j_call: TRBJ2-1; v_call: TRBV9; clone_size: -; cdr3_aa: CASSGLSGGEGFSYNEQFF; cdr3_nt: TGTGCCAGCAGTGGACTCTCTGGGGGGGAGGGCTTCTCCTACAATGAGCAGTTCTTC
d_call: TRBD2; j_call: TRBJ2-2; v_call: TRBV5-1; clone_size: once; cdr3_aa: CASSRAVAGGRDTGELFF; cdr3_nt: TGCGCCAGCAGCCGAGCGGTAGCGGGGGGGCGAGACACCGGGGAGCTGTTTTTT
d_call: TRBD1; j_call: TRBJ1-3; v_call: TRBV18; clone_size: -; cdr3_aa: CASSRDRGLGSGNTIYF; cdr3_nt: TGTGCCAGCTCCCGGGACAGGGGGCTAGGTTCTGGAAACACCATATATTTT
d_call: -; j_call: TRBJ1-5; v_call: TRBV7-3; clone_size: -; cdr3_aa: CASSQEGRIYQPQHF; cdr3_nt: TGTGCCAGCAGCCAAGAAGGGAGAATCTATCAGCCCCAGCATTTT
d_call: TRBD1; j_call: TRBJ1-1; v_call: TRBV6-5; clone_size: -; cdr3_aa: CASSQRQGAKAEAFF; cdr3_nt: TGTGCCAGCAGTCAACGACAGGGGGCGAAGGCTGAAGCTTTCTTT
d_call: TRBD1; j_call: TRBJ1-6; v_call: TRBV3-1/TRBV3-2; clone_size: few; cdr3_aa: CASSQTGTGVSPLHF; cdr3_nt: TGTGCCAGCAGCCAGACCGGGACAGGGGTTTCACCCCTCCACTTT
d_call: -; j_call: TRBJ2-1; v_call: TRBV7-9; clone_size: -; cdr3_aa: CASSLTSSYNEQFF; cdr3_nt: TGTGCCAGCAGCTTAACTAGTTCCTACAATGAGCAGTTCTTC
d_call: -; j_call: TRBJ1-1; v_call: TRBV4-1; clone_size: -; cdr3_aa: CASSQDLRQAFF; cdr3_nt: TGCGCCAGCAGCCAAGATCTCAGACAGGCTTTCTTT
d_call: TRBD1; j_call: TRBJ2-2; v_call: TRBV18; clone_size: few; cdr3_aa: CASSTEYDRGVRELFF; cdr3_nt: TGTGCCAGCTCAACCGAATACGACAGGGGCGTGCGGGAGCTGTTTTTT
d_call: -; j_call: TRBJ2-1; v_call: TRBV4-2; clone_size: -; cdr3_aa: CASSQGTTTPAPYNEQFF; cdr3_nt: TGTGCCAGCAGCCAAGGTACAACTACCCCGGCTCCCTACAATGAGCAGTTCTTC
d_call: -; j_call: TRBJ2-7; v_call: TRBV6-6; clone_size: -; cdr3_aa: CASRVRGSGYEQYF; cdr3_nt: TGTGCCAGCAGAGTTAGGGGTTCTGGGTACGAGCAGTACTTC
d_call: TRBD2; j_call: TRBJ2-1; v_call: TRBV7-2; clone_size: few; cdr3_aa: CASSLGTSGRRLYNEQFF; cdr3_nt: TGTGCCAGCAGCTTGGGGACTAGCGGGAGGAGGTTATACAATGAGCAGTTCTTC